This T cell receptor beta chain came from a study of CD8+ T cells in alopecia areata. This clone occurred a few times. Its antigen is still unknown. Gene names and germline refer to mouse. The CDR3 end lies 4 residues beyond the end of the read and is filled in from the germline J gene. Study outcomes and limitations: In scalp samples, resident alphabeta T cells of normal skin are also sequenced.

In each case, RNA was isolated and then reverse transcribed into cDNA as the sequencing template. The protocol was immunoSEQ multiplex PCR, while the TCRdb copy is restricted to in-frame clones and leaves out a portion. The sample presents roughly 260,000 clones, none singletons. Markers including CD4, CD8alpha, NKG2D and NKG2ACE guided sorting of pooled cutaneous lymph node cells. The CDR3 length is 13 residues. Germline-derived CDR1 and CDR2 are NNHNN and SYGAGS (reference sequence). The specimen was CD4+ T cells sorted from a lymph node. The clonotype originates from a C3H/HeJ mouse with alopecia areata. This strain's MHC haplotype is H2-k. The V call is TRBV13-2, the J call TRBJ2-5, with 7 bases aligning to TRBD2. The CDR3 loop is CASSGGSGDTQYF. CDR3 DNA (partial): TGTGCCAGTTCTGGGGGATCGGGGGAC.